The T cell receptor (beta chain) under discussion was sequenced for a study of post-analysis software for immune sequencing data. Study in general: Relapsing-remitting, secondary progressive and progressive-relapsing courses of multiple sclerosis were included. The study, taken as a whole, reports: Controls' normalized Chao1 diversity significantly exceeded that of multiple sclerosis patients. The F measure placed samples prepared in the same batch into strongly shared clusters.

A word on this clonotype: As yet, its antigen is unknown.

Incorporated into the TCR beta cDNA libraries were unique molecular identifiers, which served to reduce PCR and sequencing biases. T cells, roughly 0.85 to 10 million of them, yielded roughly 470,000 cDNA molecules. Each CDR3 protein gets one entry after TCRdb re-called the PCR reads with MiXCR. The table includes roughly 800,000 distinct CDR3 sequences, about 43% detected once. What was sequenced was blood. The receptor's source is a girl aged 10 to 17 with multiple sclerosis.

The CDR3 sequence: CASSFQASWTGELFF. The DNA of the CDR3 is TGTGCCAGCAGTTTCCAGGCTAGCTGGACCGGGGAGCTGTTTTTT. The chain uses TRBV7-3 and TRBJ2-2; the D gene is possibly TRBD2 (5 bases). The CDR3 consists of 15 residues. In germline, CDR1 is SGHTA, CDR2 FQGTGA. V was cut by 6 bases and J by 5 bases, with 16 bases left in between.